This TCR beta chain was captured by sequencing in a study of blood T cell repertoires in COVID-19. The overall study: Samples came from the United States, Italy and Spain, spanning acute and convalescent COVID-19. Sources were T cells, B-cell-depleted T cells, or PBMCs; the material itself was cDNA or gDNA.

V lost 4 bases and J lost 4; bases outside the gene matches: 9. CDR3 length: 16 residues. Germline V gives CDR1 SGHRS, CDR2 YFSETQ. Per the study methods: Estimation of nucleated cell counts was performed using reference gene primer amplification. The method was immunoSEQ multiplex PCR; TCRdb's version includes in-frame clones alone and lacks a portion of them. The DNA gave D and trimming, while V, J and clone size come from that table. The sample consists of approximately 250,000 clones, more than 75% of them appearing once. The TCR originated in a man in his forties or fifties with active or convalescent COVID-19. The rearrangement uses TRBV5-1 and TRBJ2-3, with 10 bases aligning to TRBD1. Source material: peripheral blood. For the CDR3, the DNA is TGCGCCAGCAGCCCACTCGACAGGGGGCCGGCAGATACGCAGTATTTT. Translation gives CASSPLDRGPADTQYF.